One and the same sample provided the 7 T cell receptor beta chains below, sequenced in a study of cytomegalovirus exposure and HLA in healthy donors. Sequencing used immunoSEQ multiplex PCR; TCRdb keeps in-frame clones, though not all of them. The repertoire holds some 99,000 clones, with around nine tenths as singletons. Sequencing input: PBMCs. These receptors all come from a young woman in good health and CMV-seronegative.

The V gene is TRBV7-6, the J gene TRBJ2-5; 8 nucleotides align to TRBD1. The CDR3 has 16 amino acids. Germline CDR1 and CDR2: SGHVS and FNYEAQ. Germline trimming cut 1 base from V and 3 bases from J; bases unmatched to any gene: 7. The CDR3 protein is CASSLEDRVREETQYF. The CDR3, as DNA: TGTGCCAGCAGCTTAGAGGACAGGGTGCGTGAAGAGACCCAGTACTTC.

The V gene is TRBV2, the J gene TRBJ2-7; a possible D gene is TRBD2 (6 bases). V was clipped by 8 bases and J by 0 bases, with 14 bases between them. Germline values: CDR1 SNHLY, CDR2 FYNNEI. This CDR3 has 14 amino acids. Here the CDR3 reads CASVRDLSSYEQYF. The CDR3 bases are TGTGCCAGCGTCCGGGACTTGAGCTCCTACGAGCAGTACTTC.

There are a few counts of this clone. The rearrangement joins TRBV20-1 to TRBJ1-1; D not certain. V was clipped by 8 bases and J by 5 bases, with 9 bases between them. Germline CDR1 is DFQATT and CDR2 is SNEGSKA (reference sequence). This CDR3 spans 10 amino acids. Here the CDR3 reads CSYKETEAFF. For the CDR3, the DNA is TGCAGTTACAAGGAGACTGAAGCTTTCTTT.

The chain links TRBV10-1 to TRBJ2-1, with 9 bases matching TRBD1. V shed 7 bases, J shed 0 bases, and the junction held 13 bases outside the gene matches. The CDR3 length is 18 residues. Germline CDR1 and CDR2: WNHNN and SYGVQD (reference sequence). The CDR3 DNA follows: TGCGCCAGCAAGCCGGGACAGGGTCCCCAAAGCTCCTACAATGAGCAGTTCTTC. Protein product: CASKPGQGPQSSYNEQFF.

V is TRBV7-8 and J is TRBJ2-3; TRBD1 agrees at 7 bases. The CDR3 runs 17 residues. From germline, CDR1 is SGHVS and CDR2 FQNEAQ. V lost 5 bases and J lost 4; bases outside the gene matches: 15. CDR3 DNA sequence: TGTGCCAGCAGCACAGAAAAGAGGGGGCAGGTCGCAGATACGCAGTATTTT. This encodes CASSTEKRGQVADTQYF. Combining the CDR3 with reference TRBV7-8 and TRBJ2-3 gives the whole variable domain GAGVSQSPRYKVAKRGQDVALRCDPISGHVSLFWYQQALGQGPEFLTYFQNEAQLDKSGLPSDRFFAERPEGSVSTLKIQRTQQEDSAVYLCASSTEKRGQVADTQYFGPGTRLTVL.

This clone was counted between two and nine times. DNA for the CDR3: TGCGCCAGCAGCCCGGGACACACATACAATGAGCAGTTCTTC. Translated: CASSPGHTYNEQFF. V and J are TRBV4-3 and TRBJ2-1; TRBD1 might be the D (6 bases). This CDR3 contains 14 residues. CDR1 is LGHNA and CDR2 is YSLEER in the germline V gene. The V end was cut by 4 bases, the J end by 4 bases, with 11 bases between.

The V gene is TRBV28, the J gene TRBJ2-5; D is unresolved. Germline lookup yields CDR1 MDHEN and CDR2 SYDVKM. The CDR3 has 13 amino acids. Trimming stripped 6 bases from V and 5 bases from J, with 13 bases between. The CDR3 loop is CASSYVSLETQYF. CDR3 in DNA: TGTGCCAGCAGCTACGTATCGTTGGAGACCCAGTACTTC.